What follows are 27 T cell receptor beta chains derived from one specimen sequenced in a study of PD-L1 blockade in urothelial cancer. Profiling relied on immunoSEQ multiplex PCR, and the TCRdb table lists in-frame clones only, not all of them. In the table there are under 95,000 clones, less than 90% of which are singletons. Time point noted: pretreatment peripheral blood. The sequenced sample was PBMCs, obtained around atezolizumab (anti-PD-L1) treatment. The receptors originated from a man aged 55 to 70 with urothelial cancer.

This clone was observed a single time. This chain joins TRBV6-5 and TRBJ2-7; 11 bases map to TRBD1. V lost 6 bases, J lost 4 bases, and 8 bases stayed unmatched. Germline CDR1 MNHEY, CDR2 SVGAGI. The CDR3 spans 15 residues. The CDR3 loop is CASSPLGQGVYEQYF. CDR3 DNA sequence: TGTGCCAGCAGCCCTCTGGGACAGGGGGTTTACGAGCAGTACTTC.

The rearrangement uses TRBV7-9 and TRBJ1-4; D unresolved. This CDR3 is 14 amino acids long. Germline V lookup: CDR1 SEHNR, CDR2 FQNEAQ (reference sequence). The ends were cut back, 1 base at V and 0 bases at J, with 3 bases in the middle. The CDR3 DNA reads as TGTGCCAGCAGCTTAGTCTCAACTAATGAAAAACTGTTTTTT. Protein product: CASSLVSTNEKLFF.

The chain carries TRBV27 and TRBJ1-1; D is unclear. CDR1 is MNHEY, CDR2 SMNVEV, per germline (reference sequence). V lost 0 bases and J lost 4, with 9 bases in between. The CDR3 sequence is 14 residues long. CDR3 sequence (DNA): TGTGCCAGCAGTTTATCAGGAGTAGGCACTGAAGCTTTCTTT. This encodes CASSLSGVGTEAFF.

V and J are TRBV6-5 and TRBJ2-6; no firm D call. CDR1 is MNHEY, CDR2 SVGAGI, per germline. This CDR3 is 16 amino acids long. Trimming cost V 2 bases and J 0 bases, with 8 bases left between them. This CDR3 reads CASSYSPGSGANVLTF. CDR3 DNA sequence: TGTGCCAGCAGTTACAGTCCGGGCTCTGGGGCCAACGTCCTGACTTTC.

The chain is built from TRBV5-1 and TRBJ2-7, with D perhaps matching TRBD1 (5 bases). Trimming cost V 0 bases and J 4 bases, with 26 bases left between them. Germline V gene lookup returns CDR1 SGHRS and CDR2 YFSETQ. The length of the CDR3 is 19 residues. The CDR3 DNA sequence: TGCGCCAGCAGCTTGGGGACAAGTACTCAGCAACTCACGTCTTACGAGCAGTACTTC. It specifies CASSLGTSTQQLTSYEQYF.

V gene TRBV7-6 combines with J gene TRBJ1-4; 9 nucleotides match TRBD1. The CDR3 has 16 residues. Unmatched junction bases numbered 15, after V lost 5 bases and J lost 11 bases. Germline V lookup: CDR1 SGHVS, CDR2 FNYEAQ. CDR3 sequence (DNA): TGTGCCAGCAGCCCCACCGTCAACCGGGACAGGGACAAACTGTTTTTT. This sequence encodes CASSPTVNRDRDKLFF.

The CDR3 DNA is TGTGCCAGCAGCAGGGTGGGGACAGGTCCCGGGGAGCTGTTTTTT. This codes for CASSRVGTGPGELFF. The J gene is TRBJ2-2, the V gene TRBV5-6; 8 bases fit TRBD1. Trimming cost V 4 bases and J 6 bases; bases outside gene matches: 8. Germline lookup yields CDR1 SGHDT and CDR2 YYEEEE. The CDR3 spans 15 residues.

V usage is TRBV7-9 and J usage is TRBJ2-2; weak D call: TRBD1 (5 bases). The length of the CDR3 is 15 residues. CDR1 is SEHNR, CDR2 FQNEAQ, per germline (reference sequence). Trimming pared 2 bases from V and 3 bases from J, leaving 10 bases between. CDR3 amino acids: CASSLQGGDTGELFF. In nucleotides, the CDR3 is TGTGCCAGCAGCTTACAGGGTGGAGACACCGGGGAGCTGTTTTTT.

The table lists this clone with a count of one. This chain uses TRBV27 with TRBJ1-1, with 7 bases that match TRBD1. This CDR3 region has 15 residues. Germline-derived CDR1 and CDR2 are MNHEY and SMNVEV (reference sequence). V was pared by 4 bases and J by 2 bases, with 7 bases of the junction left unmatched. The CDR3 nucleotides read TGTGCCAGCAGTTCCACAGGGGCCGATAACACTGAAGCTTTCTTT. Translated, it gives CASSSTGADNTEAFF.

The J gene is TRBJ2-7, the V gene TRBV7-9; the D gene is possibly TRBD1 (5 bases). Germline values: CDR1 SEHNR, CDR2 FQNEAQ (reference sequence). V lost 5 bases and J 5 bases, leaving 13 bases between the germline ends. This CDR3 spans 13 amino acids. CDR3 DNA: TGTGCCAGCAGCCCGGACATCGGCCACGAGCAGTACTTC. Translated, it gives CASSPDIGHEQYF.

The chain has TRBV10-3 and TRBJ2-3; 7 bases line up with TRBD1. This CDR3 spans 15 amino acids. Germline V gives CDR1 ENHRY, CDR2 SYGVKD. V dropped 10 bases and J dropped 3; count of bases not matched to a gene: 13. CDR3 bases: TGTGCCAGTCGAGGCGGCGGACAGGTAACAGATACGCAGTATTTT. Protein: CASRGGGQVTDTQYF.

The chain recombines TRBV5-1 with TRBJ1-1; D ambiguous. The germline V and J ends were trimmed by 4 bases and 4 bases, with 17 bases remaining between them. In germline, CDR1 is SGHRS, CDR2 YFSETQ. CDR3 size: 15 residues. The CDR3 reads CASSPASNEGTEAFF. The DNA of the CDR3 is TGCGCCAGCAGCCCGGCCTCCAATGAGGGCACTGAAGCTTTCTTT.

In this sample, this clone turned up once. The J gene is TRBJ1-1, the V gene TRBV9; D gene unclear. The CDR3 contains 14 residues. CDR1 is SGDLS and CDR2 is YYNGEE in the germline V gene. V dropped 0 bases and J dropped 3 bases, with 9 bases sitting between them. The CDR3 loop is CASSVGQVYTEAFF. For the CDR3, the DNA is TGTGCCAGCAGCGTAGGGCAGGTCTACACTGAAGCTTTCTTT.

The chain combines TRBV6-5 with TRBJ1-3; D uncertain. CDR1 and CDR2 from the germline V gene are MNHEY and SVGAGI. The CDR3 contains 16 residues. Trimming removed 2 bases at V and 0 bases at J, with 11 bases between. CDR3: CASSYTSGFSGNTIYF. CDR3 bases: TGTGCCAGCAGTTACACGTCAGGATTCTCTGGAAACACCATATATTTT.

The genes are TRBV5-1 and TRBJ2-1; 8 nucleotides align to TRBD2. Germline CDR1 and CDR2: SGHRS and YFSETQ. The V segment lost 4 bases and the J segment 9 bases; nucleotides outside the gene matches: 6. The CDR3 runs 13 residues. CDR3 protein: CASSREGSAEQFF. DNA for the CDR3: TGCGCCAGCAGCCGGGAGGGTTCAGCTGAGCAGTTCTTC. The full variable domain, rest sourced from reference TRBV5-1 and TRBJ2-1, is KAGVTQTPRYLIKTRGQQVTLSCSPISGHRSVSWYQQTPGQGLQFLFEYFSETQRNKGNFPGRFSGRQFSNSRSEMNVSTLELGDSALYLCASSREGSAEQFFGPGTRLTVL.

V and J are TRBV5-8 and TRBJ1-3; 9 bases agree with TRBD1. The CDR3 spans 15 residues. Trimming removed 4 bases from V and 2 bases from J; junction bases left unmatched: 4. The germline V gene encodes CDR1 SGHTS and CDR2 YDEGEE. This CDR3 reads CASSNRGQTGNTIYF. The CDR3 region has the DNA TGTGCCAGCAGCAACAGGGGGCAAACTGGAAACACCATATATTTT.

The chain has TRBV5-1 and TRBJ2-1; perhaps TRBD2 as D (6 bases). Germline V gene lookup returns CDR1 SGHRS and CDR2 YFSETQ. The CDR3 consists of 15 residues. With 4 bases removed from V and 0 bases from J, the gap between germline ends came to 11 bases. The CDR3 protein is CASSPDGSSYNEQFF. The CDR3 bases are TGCGCCAGCAGCCCGGACGGGAGCTCCTACAATGAGCAGTTCTTC.

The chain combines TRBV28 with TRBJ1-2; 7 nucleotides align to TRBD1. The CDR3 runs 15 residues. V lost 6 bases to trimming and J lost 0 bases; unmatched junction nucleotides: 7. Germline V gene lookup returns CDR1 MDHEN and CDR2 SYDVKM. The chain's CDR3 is CASRPGQVTNYGYTF. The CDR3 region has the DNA TGTGCCAGCAGACCCGGACAGGTTACTAACTATGGCTACACCTTC.

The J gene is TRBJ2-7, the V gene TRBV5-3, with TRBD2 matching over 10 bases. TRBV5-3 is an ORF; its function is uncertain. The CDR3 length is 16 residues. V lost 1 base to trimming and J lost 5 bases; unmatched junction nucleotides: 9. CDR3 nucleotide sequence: TGTGCCAGAAGCTTGCCAGTCCTAGCGGGAGTACACGAGCAGTACTTC. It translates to CARSLPVLAGVHEQYF.

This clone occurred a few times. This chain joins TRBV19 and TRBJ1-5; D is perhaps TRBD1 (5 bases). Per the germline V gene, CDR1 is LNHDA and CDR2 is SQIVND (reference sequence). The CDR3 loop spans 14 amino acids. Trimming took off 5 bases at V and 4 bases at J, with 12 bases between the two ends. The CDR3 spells CASSLQEINQPQHF. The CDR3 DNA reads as TGTGCCAGTAGTTTACAGGAAATTAATCAGCCCCAGCATTTT.

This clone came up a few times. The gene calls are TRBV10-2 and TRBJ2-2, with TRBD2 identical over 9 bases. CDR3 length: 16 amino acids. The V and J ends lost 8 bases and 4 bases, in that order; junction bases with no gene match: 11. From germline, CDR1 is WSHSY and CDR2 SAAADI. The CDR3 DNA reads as TGCGCCAGCGACCTCGGAGTAGCGGGAGCCACCGGGGAGCTGTTTTTT. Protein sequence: CASDLGVAGATGELFF.

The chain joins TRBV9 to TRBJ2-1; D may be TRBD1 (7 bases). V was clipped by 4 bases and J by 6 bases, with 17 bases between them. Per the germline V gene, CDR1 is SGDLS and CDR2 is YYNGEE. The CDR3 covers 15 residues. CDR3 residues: CASSPGGQRINEQFF. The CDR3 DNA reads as TGTGCCAGCAGCCCCGGGGGACAGAGGATCAATGAGCAGTTCTTC.

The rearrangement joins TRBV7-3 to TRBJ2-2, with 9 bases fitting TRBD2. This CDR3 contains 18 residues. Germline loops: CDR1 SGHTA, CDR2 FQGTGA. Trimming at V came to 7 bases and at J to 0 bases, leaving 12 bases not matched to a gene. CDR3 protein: CASTPGGSGGANTGELFF. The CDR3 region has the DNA TGTGCCAGCACGCCGGGGGGTAGCGGGGGTGCGAACACCGGGGAGCTGTTTTTT.

The CDR3 coding sequence is TGCGCCAGCACTCAAGGGGGGGCACACACAGATACGCAGTATTTT. It specifies CASTQGGAHTDTQYF. The V gene is TRBV10-2, the J gene TRBJ2-3; tentatively, D is TRBD2 (7 bases). Trimming removed 7 bases from V and 2 bases from J, with 16 bases in between. CDR1 and CDR2 (germline): WSHSY, SAAADI. CDR3 length: 15 amino acids.

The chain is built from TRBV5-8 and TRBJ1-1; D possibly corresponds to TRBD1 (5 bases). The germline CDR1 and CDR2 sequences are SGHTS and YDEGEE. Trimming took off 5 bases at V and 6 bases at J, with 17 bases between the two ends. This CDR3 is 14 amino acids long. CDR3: CASRYDRAPAEAFF. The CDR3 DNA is TGTGCCAGCAGATATGACAGAGCGCCTGCTGAAGCTTTCTTT.

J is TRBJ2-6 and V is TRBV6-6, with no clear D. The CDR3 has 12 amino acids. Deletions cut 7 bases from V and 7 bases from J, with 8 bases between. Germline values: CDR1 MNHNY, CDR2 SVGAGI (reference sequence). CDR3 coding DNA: TGTGCCAGCACCCGCGGAGCCAACGTCCTGACTTTC. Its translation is CASTRGANVLTF.

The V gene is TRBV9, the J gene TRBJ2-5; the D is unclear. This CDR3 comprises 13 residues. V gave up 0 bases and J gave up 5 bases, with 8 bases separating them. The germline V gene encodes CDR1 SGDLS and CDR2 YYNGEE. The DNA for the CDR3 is TGTGCCAGCAGCGTAGCCCCCGGGGAGACCCAGTACTTC. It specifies CASSVAPGETQYF. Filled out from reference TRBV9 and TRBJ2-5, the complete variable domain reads DSGVTQTPKHLITATGQRVTLRCSPRSGDLSVYWYQQSLDQGLQFLIQYYNGEERAKGNILERFSAQQFPDLHSELNLSSLELGDSALYFCASSVAPGETQYFGPGTRLLVL.